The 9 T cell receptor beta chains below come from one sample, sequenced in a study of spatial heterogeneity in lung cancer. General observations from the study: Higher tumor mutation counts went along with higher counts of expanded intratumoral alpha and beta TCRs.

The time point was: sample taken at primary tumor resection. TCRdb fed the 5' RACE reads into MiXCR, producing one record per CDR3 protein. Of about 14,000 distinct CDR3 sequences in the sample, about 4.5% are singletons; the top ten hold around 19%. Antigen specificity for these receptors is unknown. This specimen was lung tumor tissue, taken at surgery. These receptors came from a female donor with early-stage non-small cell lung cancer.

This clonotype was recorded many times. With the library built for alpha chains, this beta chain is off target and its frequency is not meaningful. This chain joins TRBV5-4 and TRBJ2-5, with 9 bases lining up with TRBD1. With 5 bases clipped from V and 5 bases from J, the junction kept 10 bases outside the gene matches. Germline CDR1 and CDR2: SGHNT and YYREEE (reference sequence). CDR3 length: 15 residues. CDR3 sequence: CASSRWTGEGETQYF. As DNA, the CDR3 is TGTGCCAGCAGTCGATGGACAGGGGAGGGGGAGACCCAGTACTTC.

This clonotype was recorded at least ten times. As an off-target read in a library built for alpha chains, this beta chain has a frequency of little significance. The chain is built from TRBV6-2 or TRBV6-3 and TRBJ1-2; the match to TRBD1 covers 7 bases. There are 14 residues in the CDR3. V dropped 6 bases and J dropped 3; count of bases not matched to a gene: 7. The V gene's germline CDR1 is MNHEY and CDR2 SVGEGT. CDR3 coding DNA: TGTGCCAGCAGCAATCTCGGACAGGACTATGGCTACACCTTC. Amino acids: CASSNLGQDYGYTF.

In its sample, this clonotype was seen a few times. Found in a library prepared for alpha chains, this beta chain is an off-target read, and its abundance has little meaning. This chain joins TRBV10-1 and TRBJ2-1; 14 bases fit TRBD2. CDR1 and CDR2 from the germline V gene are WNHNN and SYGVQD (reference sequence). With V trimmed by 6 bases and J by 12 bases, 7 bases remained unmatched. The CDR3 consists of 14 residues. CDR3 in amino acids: CASSPGLAGGRQFF. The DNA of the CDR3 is TGCGCCAGCAGCCCTGGACTAGCGGGGGGCCGGCAGTTCTTC.

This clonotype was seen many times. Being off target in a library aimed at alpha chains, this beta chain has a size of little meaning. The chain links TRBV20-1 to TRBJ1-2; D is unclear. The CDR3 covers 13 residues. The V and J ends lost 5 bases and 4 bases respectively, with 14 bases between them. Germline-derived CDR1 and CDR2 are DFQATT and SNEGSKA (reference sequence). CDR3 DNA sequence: TGCAGTGCTGCCGGGGAGGGCGGCTATGGCTACACCTTC. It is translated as CSAAGEGGYGYTF.

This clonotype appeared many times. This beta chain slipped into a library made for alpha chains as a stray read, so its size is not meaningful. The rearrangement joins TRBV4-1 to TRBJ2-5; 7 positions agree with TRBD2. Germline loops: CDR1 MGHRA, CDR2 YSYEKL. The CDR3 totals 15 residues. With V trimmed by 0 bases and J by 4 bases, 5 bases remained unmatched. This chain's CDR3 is CASSQDAGEGETQYF. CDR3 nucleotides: TGCGCCAGCAGCCAAGATGCGGGGGAGGGAGAGACCCAGTACTTC.

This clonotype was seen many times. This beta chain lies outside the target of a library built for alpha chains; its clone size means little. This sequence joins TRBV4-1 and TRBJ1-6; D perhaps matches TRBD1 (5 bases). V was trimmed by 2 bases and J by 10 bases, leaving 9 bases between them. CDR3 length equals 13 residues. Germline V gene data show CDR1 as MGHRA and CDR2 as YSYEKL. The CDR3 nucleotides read TGCGCCAGCAGCCAAATGCGGGACTCACCCCTCCACTTT. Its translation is CASSQMRDSPLHF.

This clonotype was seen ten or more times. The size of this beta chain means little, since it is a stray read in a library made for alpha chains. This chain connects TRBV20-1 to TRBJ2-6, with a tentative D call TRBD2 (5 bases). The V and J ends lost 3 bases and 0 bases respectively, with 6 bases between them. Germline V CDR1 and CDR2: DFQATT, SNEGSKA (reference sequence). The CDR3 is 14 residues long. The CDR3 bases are TGCAGTGCTAGTGGGAGCTCTGGGGCCAACGTCCTGACTTTC. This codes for CSASGSSGANVLTF.

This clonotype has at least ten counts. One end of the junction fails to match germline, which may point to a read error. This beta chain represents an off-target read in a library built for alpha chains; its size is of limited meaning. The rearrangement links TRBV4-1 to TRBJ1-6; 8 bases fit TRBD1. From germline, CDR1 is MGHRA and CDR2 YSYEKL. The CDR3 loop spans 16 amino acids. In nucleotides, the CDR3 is TGCGCCAGCAGACAAGACAGGGGACAGAATAATTCACCCCTCCACTTT. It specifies CASRQDRGQNNSPLHF.

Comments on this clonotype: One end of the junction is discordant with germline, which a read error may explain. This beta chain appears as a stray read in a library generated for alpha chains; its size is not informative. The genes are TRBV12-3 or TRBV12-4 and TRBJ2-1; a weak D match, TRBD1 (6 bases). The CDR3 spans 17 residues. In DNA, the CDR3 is TGTGCCAGCAGCGCAGACCCGACAGGCTTTTCCTACATTGAGCAGTTCTTC. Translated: CASSADPTGFSYIEQFF.